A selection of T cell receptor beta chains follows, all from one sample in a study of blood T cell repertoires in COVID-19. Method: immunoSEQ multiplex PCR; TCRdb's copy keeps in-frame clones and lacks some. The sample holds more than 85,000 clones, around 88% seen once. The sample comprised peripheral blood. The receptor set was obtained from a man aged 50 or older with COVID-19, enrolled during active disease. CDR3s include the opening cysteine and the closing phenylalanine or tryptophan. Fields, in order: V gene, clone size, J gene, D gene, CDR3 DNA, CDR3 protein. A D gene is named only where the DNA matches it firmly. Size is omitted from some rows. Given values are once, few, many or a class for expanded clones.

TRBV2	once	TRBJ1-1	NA	TGTGCCAGCGGATTACAGGGCGGGAGCACTGAAGCTTTCTTT	CASGLQGGSTEAFF
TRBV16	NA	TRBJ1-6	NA	TGTGCCAGCAGCCAATTTTCTCCCAATTCACCCCTCCACTTT	CASSQFSPNSPLHF
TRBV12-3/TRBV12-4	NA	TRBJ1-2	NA	TGTGCCAGCAGTTTATCTGGCGGGAATGGCTACACCTTC	CASSLSGGNGYTF
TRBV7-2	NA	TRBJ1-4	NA	TGTGCCAGCAGCCCGGGGGGGGGACGAGCTAATGAAAAACTGTTTTTT	CASSPGGGRANEKLFF
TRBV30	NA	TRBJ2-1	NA	TGTGCCTGGAGTTGGGGGACATCCTACAATGAGCAGTTCTTC	CAWSWGTSYNEQFF
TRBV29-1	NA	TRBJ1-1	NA	TGCAGCGTTGCTATACAGGGACATAACACTGAAGCTTTCTTT	CSVAIQGHNTEAFF
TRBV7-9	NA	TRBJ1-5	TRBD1	TGTGCCAGCAGCTTAGGGGGGACAGATCTGAGTCAGCCCCAGCATTTT	CASSLGGTDLSQPQHF
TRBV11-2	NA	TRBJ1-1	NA	TGTGCCAGCAGCTTAGAAACAGGGTCTGAAGCTTTCTTT	CASSLETGSEAFF
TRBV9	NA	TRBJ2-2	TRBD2	TGTGCCAGCAGCGTAGCTCTAGCGGGGTATGCGAACACCGGGGAGCTGTTTTTT	CASSVALAGYANTGELFF
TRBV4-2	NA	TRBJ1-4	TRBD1	TGTGCCAGCAGCCAAAAACTGGGACAGTCAACAACTAATGAAAAACTGTTTTTT	CASSQKLGQSTTNEKLFF
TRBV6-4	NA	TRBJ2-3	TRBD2	TGTGCCAGCAGCGAGACTAGCGGGGTAACAGATACGCAGTATTTT	CASSETSGVTDTQYF
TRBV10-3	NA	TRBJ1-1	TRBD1	TGTGCCATCAGCGTGGACAGGGGGAACACTGAAGCTTTCTTT	CAISVDRGNTEAFF
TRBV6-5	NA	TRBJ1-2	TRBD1	TGTGCCAGCAGTTCCGCACAGGGGATCTATGGCTACACCTTC	CASSSAQGIYGYTF
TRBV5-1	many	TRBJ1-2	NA	TGCGCCAGCAGAGAAGAGCCATCGAATGGCTACACCTTC	CASREEPSNGYTF
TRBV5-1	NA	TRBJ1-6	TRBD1	TGCGCCAGCAGCAATGACAGGGATTCACCCCTCCACTTT	CASSNDRDSPLHF
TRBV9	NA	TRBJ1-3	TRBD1	TGTGCCAGCAGCGTAGACCCCGGGACAGGGAGCGGAAACACCATATATTTT	CASSVDPGTGSGNTIYF
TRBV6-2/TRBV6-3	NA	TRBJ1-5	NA	TGTGCCAGCAGTTCCCCCCTCAGTAACAGGGATGGCAATCAGCCCCAGCATTTT	CASSSPLSNRDGNQPQHF
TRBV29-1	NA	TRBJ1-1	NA	TGCAGCGTCCATCCCAAGTATCTCGGCACTGAAGCTTTCTTT	CSVHPKYLGTEAFF
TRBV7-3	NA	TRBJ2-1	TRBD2	TGTGCCAGCAGCTCGAGGGGAACTAGCGGGGTTTACAATGAGCAGTTCTTC	CASSSRGTSGVYNEQFF
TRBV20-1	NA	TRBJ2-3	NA	TGCAGTGCTAGTTTCAGCGGGCACACAGATACGCAGTATTTT	CSASFSGHTDTQYF
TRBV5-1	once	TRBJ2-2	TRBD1	TGCGCCAGCAGCTTGGAGGCAGGGGGCGAGACCGGGGAGCTGTTTTTT	CASSLEAGGETGELFF
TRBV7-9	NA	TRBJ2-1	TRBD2	TGTGCCAGTAGCCTAGCGGGGGCCCATGAGCAGTTCTTC	CASSLAGAHEQFF
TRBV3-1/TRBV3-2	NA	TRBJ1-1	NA	TGTGCCAGCAGCCCAGTAGGTAGAGGAGAAGCTTTCTTT	CASSPVGRGEAFF
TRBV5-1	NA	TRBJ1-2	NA	TGCGCCAGCAGCTCGGACGGCGGGGCTTATGGCTACACCTTC	CASSSDGGAYGYTF
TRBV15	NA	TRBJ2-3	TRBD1	TGTGCCACCAGCAGAGGGAAAGGGGGCCCTAGCACAGATACGCAGTATTTT	CATSRGKGGPSTDTQYF
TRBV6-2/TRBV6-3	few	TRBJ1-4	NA	NA	CASSSSTGGHEKLFF
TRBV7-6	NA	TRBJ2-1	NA	TGTGCCAGCAGCTGGCTCTCCCCCCTTGGCGGTTACAATGAGCAGTTCTTC	CASSWLSPLGGYNEQFF
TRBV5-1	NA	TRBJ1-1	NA	TGCGCCAGCAGCTTGGCTACGGGGAACACTGAAGCTTTCTTT	CASSLATGNTEAFF
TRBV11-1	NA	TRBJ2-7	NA	TGTGCCAGCAGCTTAGACCCCTATGACTCCTACGAGCAGTACTTC	CASSLDPYDSYEQYF
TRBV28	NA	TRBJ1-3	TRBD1	TGTGCCAGCAGCCCCACGGACAGGGTTGGAAACACCATATATTTT	CASSPTDRVGNTIYF
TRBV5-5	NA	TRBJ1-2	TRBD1	TGTGCCAGCACCCAGGGGGCAGAATATGGCTACACCTTC	CASTQGAEYGYTF
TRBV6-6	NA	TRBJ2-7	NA	TGTGCCAGCAGATATCACGACAGGCCCCCCTACGAGCAGTACTTC	CASRYHDRPPYEQYF
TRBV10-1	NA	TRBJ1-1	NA	TGCGCCAGCAGTGAATCAGCGGTGAACACTGAAGCTTTCTTT	CASSESAVNTEAFF
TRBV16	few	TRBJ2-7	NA	TGTGCCAGCAGCCCCCGACACCACGAGCAGTACTTC	CASSPRHHEQYF
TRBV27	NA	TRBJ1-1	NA	TGTGCCAGCCAGGGTTGGAACACTGAAGCTTTCTTT	CASQGWNTEAFF
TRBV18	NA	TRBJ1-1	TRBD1	TGTGCCAGCTCACATGCGGGACAGGGTAGAAGGGCGAACACTGAAGCTTTCTTT	CASSHAGQGRRANTEAFF
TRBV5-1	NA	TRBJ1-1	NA	TGCGCCAGCAGCTTGTTCCCCGGGAACACTGAAGCTTTCTTT	CASSLFPGNTEAFF
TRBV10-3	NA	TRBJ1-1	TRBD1	TGTGCCATATGGACAGGCAGCCTGAACACTGAAGCTTTCTTT	CAIWTGSLNTEAFF
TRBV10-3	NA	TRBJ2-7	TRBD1	TGTGCCATCAGTGGAACCGGGACAGGGGGCTACGAGCAGTACTTC	CAISGTGTGGYEQYF
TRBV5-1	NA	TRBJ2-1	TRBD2	TGCGCCAGCAGCTTGGTTAGCGGGGGGTACTACAATGAGCAGTTCTTC	CASSLVSGGYYNEQFF
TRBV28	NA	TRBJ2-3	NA	TGTGCCAGCAGCCAGGGAGGCTCTGTCTCGGATACGCAGTATTTT	CASSQGGSVSDTQYF